The clone carrying this T cell receptor beta chain was recorded at least ten times. The antigen remains unidentified. The data are from a study of T-cell reconstitution after alpha-beta-depleted transplantation in children. Whole-study results and caveats: Diversity and T-cell counts at one year after transplant derived mostly from new T cells. Recipient T cells and thymic progenitors that survived gave rise to the high TCRbeta diversity observed at day 60 in some patients. Roughly two months post-transplant, alpha-beta T cells reportedly originated from several hundred graft clones that had expanded.

Germline V gene sequence: CDR1 MNHEY, CDR2 SMNVEV (reference sequence). The CDR3 is 16 amino acids. The V and J ends lost 6 bases and 1 base respectively, with 19 bases between them. Preparing the TCRbeta library involved the use of unique molecular identifiers. TCRdb re-called the PCR reads through MiXCR, storing one row per CDR3 protein. The sample consists of about 460,000 distinct CDR3 sequences, approximately 10% of them appearing once. The rearrangement joins TRBV27 to TRBJ2-7; the D gene is possibly TRBD1 (5 bases). This specimen was PBMCs, taken before TCRalphabeta/CD19-depleted stem cell transplant. This receptor was taken from a child aged 2 to 9 with inherited bone marrow failure, due to receive a stem cell transplant. The CDR3 bases are TGTGCCAGCAGCTCAAATTTACCCACAGGATCCTACGAGCAGTACTTC. This gives the protein CASSSNLPTGSYEQYF.